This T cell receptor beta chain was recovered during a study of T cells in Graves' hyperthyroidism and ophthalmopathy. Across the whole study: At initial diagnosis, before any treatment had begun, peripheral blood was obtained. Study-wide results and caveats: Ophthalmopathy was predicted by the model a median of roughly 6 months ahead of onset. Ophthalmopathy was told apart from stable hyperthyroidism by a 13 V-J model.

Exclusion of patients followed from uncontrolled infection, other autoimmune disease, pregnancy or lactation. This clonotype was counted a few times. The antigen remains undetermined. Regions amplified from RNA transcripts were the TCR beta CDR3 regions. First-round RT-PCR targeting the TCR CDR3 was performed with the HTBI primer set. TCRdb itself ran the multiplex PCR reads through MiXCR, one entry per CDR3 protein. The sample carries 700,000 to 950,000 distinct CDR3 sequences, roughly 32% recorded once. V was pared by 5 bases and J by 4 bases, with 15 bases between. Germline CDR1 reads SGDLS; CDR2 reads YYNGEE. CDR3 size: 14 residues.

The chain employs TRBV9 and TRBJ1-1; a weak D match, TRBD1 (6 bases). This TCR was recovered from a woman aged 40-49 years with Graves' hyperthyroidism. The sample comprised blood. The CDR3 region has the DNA TGTGCCAGCAGTACTCAGGGGCGACTCACTGAAGCTTTCTTT. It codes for CASSTQGRLTEAFF.